These T cell receptor beta chains were read from a single sample in a study of cytomegalovirus exposure and HLA in healthy donors. Here immunoSEQ multiplex PCR was the method, and the copy in TCRdb shows in-frame clones only, minus some. The sample contains about 160,000 clones, 80% of which appear only once. The material sequenced was PBMCs. All receptors come from a woman between 50 and 59 years old in good health and CMV-seronegative. Both conserved end residues are part of each CDR3. The D gene is left open where the match is weak. Some rows mark clone size as missing; the rest say once, few, many or name a class of expanded clone.

j_call d_call clone_size v_call cdr3_nt cdr3_aa
TRBJ2-4 . . TRBV21-1 TGTGCCAGCAGCAAAGGTGTGGGAGGGGGTGGCAAAAACATTCAGTACTTC CASSKGVGGGGKNIQYF
TRBJ2-1 TRBD1 once TRBV6-5 TGTGCCAGCAGTTACTCGAGTGCAGGGGGCAGGAATGAGCAGTTCTTC CASSYSSAGGRNEQFF
TRBJ1-1 . . TRBV7-9 TGTGCCAGCAGCTCTAGAGGCATGAACACTGAAGCTTTCTTT CASSSRGMNTEAFF
TRBJ2-3 TRBD1 . TRBV6-5 TGTGCCAGCAGTCCTAGGAGAGGGGGCGAGGATACGCAGTATTTT CASSPRRGGEDTQYF
TRBJ2-1 . . TRBV5-1 TGCGCCAGCAGCCCAGATTTCGACAATGAGCAGTTCTTC CASSPDFDNEQFF
TRBJ1-2 . . TRBV4-2 TGTGCCAGCAGCATAGAGGACAGCGCCCAAACCTTC CASSIEDSAQTF
TRBJ1-3 . few TRBV6-1 TGTGCCAGCAGGGAGGGACCGAGCTCTGGAAACACCATATATTTT CASREGPSSGNTIYF
TRBJ1-6 . . TRBV7-2 TGTGCCAGCAGCTCACCTACGCTCTCCTATAATTCACCCCTCCACTTT CASSSPTLSYNSPLHF
TRBJ2-2 TRBD1 . TRBV28 TGTGCCAGCAGCTCACGACAGGGGGCGATCACCGGGGAGCTGTTTTTT CASSSRQGAITGELFF
TRBJ2-7 . . TRBV28 TGTGCCAGCAGTTTACACCGGGGAGAGGGCTACGAGCAGTACTTC CASSLHRGEGYEQYF
TRBJ2-6 . . TRBV28 TGTGCCACTACAACCGGAGGTAGGGTGACTGGGGCCAACGTCCTGACTTTC CATTTGGRVTGANVLTF
TRBJ2-4 TRBD2 . TRBV2 TGTGCCAGCAGAGCCGGACTAGCGGGGGAAAAAAACATTCAGTACTTC CASRAGLAGEKNIQYF
TRBJ2-3 TRBD2 . TRBV4-1 TGCGCCAGCAGCCAATCAATCCCGGGACTAGCGGGGGAGACAGATACGCAGTATTTT CASSQSIPGLAGETDTQYF
TRBJ2-1 TRBD1 . TRBV6-5 TGTGCCAGCAGAGGCGGTCAGGGGGATGAGCAGTTCTTC CASRGGQGDEQFF
TRBJ2-1 . . TRBV28 TGTGCCAGCAGCTTCGAGGCTCCGGCAGGGGCCTACAATGAGCAGTTCTTC CASSFEAPAGAYNEQFF
TRBJ1-1 TRBD1 . TRBV28 TGTGCCAGCAGTTTTGGAGGACAGGCGATCCTTGAAGCTTTCTTT CASSFGGQAILEAFF
TRBJ2-1 . once TRBV7-3 TGTGCCAGCAGCTTCGACGAGGCAAGGGAGTTCGAGCAGTTCTTC CASSFDEAREFEQFF
TRBJ1-5 . . TRBV6-5 TGTGCCAGCAGTTCAGGGTACGGCAATCAGCCCCAGCATTTT CASSSGYGNQPQHF
TRBJ1-4 TRBD1 . TRBV10-2 TGCGCCAGCAGTGACTTCGGACAGGGGAAGGAAAAACTGTTTTTT CASSDFGQGKEKLFF
TRBJ2-7 TRBD1 . TRBV7-2 TGTGCCAGCAGCTTAGCAGGGGGCGCGTACGAGCAGTACTTC CASSLAGGAYEQYF
TRBJ2-1 TRBD2 . TRBV6-6 TGTGCCAGCAGTTACTCGGGGGGGTACAATGAGCAGTTCTTC CASSYSGGYNEQFF
TRBJ1-5 . . TRBV28 TGTGCCAGCAGTATTCTCAGGATTTATAGCAATCAGCCCCAGCATTTT CASSILRIYSNQPQHF
TRBJ1-2 TRBD1 once TRBV29-1 TGCAGCGTCCAGGGACAGGAGAAATATGGCTACACCTTC CSVQGQEKYGYTF
TRBJ2-5 . . TRBV2 TGTGCCAGCAGCCTCCAAGAGACCCAGTACTTC CASSLQETQYF
TRBJ2-7 . . TRBV28 TGTGCCAGCAGTTCCCCAGTCTCCTACGAGCAGTACTTC CASSSPVSYEQYF
TRBJ1-1 . . TRBV7-2 TGTGCCAGCAGCTTAAGGGGCAGGAACACTGAAGCTTTCTTT CASSLRGRNTEAFF
TRBJ1-2 . few TRBV6-5 TGTGCCAGCAGGAACAGGGTTGGCTACACCTTC CASRNRVGYTF
TRBJ2-5 . . TRBV7-9 TGTGCCAGCAGTATCCGGGGGTGGGAGACCCAGTACTTC CASSIRGWETQYF
TRBJ1-6 . . TRBV2 TGTGCCAGCAGTGAAATGGGTGGTGCAGGCGCAATCCGTTCACCCCTCCACTTT CASSEMGGAGAIRSPLHF
TRBJ2-3 . . TRBV6-1 TGTGCCAGCATTCTGAACCGGGGGATAGATACGCAGTATTTT CASILNRGIDTQYF
TRBJ1-4 TRBD1 . TRBV5-4 TGTGCCAGCAGCGTGGGACAGGGGACGAATGAAAAACTGTTTTTT CASSVGQGTNEKLFF
TRBJ1-5 . . TRBV7-9 TGTGCCAGCAGCTTGAACAGTCAGGGTCAGCCCCAGCATTTT CASSLNSQGQPQHF
TRBJ2-1 . . TRBV5-4 TGTGCCAGCAGCTCCAGCGCTAGCGAGTACAATGAGCAGTTCTTC CASSSSASEYNEQFF
TRBJ1-1 TRBD1 . TRBV28 TGTGCCAGCAGCTCACACAGGGGGAGGACTGAAGCTTTCTTT CASSSHRGRTEAFF
TRBJ1-1 . . TRBV14 TGTGCCAGCAGCCAAGTCGGGGGGGGAACTGAAGCTTTCTTT CASSQVGGGTEAFF
TRBJ2-1 TRBD2 . TRBV5-1 TGCGCCAGCAGCCTGCACGGGACTAGCGGGTACAATGAGCAGTTCTTC CASSLHGTSGYNEQFF
TRBJ1-4 TRBD1 . TRBV28 TGTGCCAGCAGTTTAGGGACAGGGTATGAAAAACTGTTTTTT CASSLGTGYEKLFF
TRBJ2-7 . once TRBV19 TGTGCCCGAAAGGCGGGCACCCCCTACGAGCAGTACTTC CARKAGTPYEQYF
TRBJ2-7 TRBD1 . TRBV29-1 TGCAGCGCGGGACAGGGGGGGGCCTACGAGCAGTACTTC CSAGQGGAYEQYF
TRBJ2-7 . . TRBV19 TGTGCCAGTAAAGCTGAGAACTACGAGCAGTACTTC CASKAENYEQYF
TRBJ2-3 TRBD2 . TRBV27 TGTGCCAGCCACGGGGGGGCAAGCACAGATACGCAGTATTTT CASHGGASTDTQYF
TRBJ1-2 . . TRBV30 TGTGCCTGGAGTTTCGCGGGGGTTAGTCGCACCTTC CAWSFAGVSRTF
TRBJ2-7 TRBD1 . TRBV5-5 TGTGCCAGCAGCTTGTTAATTGGACAGGGGAACTACGAGCAGTACTTC CASSLLIGQGNYEQYF
TRBJ2-7 TRBD1 . TRBV4-2 TGTGCCAGCAGCCAAGATCTGGACAGGGTCGAGCAGTACTTC CASSQDLDRVEQYF
TRBJ2-1 . . TRBV4-3 TGCGCCAGCAGCCAAGTCGGCGGGAAAGGGAATGAGCAGTTCTTC CASSQVGGKGNEQFF
TRBJ2-3 . . TRBV14 TGTGCCAGCAGCCAACCCGGCGGCCCAGATACGCAGTATTTT CASSQPGGPDTQYF
TRBJ2-3 . once TRBV4-3 TGCGCCAGCAGCCAAGATACGGGTACAGATACGCAGTATTTT CASSQDTGTDTQYF
TRBJ1-1 TRBD1 . TRBV28 TGTGCCAGCAGTCCTCCGACAGGGATGAACACTGAAGCTTTCTTT CASSPPTGMNTEAFF
TRBJ1-4 . few TRBV5-1 TGCGCCAGCAGCTTGGGTGCCGGGTCAAGGAATGAAAAACTGTTTTTT CASSLGAGSRNEKLFF
TRBJ2-1 TRBD2 few TRBV15 TGTGCCACCAGCAGAGACGGGAGGGCTGACAATGAGCAGTTCTTC CATSRDGRADNEQFF
TRBJ2-7 TRBD2 . TRBV2 TGTGCCAGCACTGAGGGCGGGAGGGCCTTACCCTCCTACGAGCAGTACTTC CASTEGGRALPSYEQYF
TRBJ2-1 . . TRBV7-2 TGTGCCAGCAGCTTAGCCTATTCGGAGGGACAGTTCTTC CASSLAYSEGQFF
TRBJ2-2 . . TRBV9 TGTGCCAGCAGCCCCCGCCGGCAGGAGAACACCGGGGAGCTGTTTTTT CASSPRRQENTGELFF
TRBJ2-1 TRBD2 . TRBV9 TGTGCCAGCAGCGTGGGATTAGCGGGAGGGTTCGGTGAGCAGTTCTTC CASSVGLAGGFGEQFF
TRBJ2-5 TRBD1 . TRBV5-1 TGCGCCAGCAGCAGGAATACGGGACAGGGGGAAGAGACCCAGTACTTC CASSRNTGQGEETQYF
TRBJ2-5 . . TRBV6-5 TGTGCCAGCAGCCTCGGGACAGCAGGCGAGCGGGAGCAGTACTTC CASSLGTAGEREQYF
TRBJ1-1 . few TRBV7-9 TGTGCCAGCAGCTCATACGCGCAGGGGATCATGAACACTGAAGCTTTCTTT CASSSYAQGIMNTEAFF
TRBJ2-1 . . TRBV6-6 TGTGCCAGCAGTTACTCGAGGGCAGGGGATAATGAGCAGTTCTTC CASSYSRAGDNEQFF
TRBJ2-7 . . TRBV2 TGTGCCAGCAATGATTTCGGACGGGAACTCTACGAGCAGTACTTC CASNDFGRELYEQYF